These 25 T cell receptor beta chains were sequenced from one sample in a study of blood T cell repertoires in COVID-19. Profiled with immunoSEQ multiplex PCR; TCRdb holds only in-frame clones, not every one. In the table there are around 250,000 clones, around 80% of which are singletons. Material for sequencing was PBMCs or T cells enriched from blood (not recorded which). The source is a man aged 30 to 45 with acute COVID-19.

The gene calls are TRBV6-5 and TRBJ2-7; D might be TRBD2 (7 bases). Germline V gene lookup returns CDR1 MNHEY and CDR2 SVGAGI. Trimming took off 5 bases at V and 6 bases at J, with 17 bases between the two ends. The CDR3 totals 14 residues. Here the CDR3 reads CASSPLGGAGEQYV. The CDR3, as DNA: TGTGCCAGCAGTCCGCTAGGGGGGGCCGGCGAGCAGTACGTC.

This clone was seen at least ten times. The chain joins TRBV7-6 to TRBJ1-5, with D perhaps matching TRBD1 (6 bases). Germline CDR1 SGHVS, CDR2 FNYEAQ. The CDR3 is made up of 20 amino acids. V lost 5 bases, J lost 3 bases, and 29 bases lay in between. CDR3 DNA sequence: TGTGCCAGCAGCCCCGCCCGGGGCACTACCCGGGACAACTCCAATCAGCCCCAGCATTTT. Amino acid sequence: CASSPARGTTRDNSNQPQHF.

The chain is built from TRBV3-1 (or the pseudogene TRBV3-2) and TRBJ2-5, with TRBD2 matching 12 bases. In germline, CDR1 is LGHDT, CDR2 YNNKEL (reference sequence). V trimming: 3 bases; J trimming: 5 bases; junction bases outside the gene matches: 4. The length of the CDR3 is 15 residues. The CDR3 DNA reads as TGTGCCAGCAGCCATAATCTAGCGGGGGGGGAGACCCAGTACTTC. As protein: CASSHNLAGGETQYF.

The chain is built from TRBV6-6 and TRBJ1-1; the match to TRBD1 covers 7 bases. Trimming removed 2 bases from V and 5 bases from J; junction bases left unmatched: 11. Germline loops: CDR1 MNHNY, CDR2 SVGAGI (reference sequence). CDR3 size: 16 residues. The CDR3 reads CASSYGGSGGGTEAFF. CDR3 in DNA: TGTGCCAGCAGTTACGGAGGGTCAGGGGGTGGGACTGAAGCTTTCTTT.

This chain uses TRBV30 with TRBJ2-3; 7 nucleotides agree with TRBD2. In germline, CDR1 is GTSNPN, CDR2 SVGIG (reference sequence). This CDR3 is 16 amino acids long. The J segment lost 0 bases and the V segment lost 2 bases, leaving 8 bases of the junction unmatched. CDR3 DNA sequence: TGTGCCTGGAGTCCCCTAGCGGCACCTAGCACAGATACGCAGTATTTT. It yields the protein CAWSPLAAPSTDTQYF.

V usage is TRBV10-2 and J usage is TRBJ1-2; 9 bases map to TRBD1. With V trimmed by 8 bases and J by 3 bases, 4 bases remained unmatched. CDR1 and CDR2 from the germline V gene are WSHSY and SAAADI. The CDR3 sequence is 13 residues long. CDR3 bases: TGCGCCAGCGGGGACAGGGTTGACTATGGCTACACCTTC. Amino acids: CASGDRVDYGYTF.

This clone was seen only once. The CDR3 loop is CAGDIGQGGTEAFF. The CDR3 DNA follows: TGTGCCGGTGATATTGGACAGGGGGGCACTGAAGCTTTCTTT. The rearrangement joins TRBV6-5 to TRBJ1-1; 10 positions agree with TRBD1. V was pared by 11 bases and J by 4 bases, with 10 bases of the junction left unmatched. The CDR3 runs to 14 residues. The germline CDR1 and CDR2 sequences are MNHEY and SVGAGI.

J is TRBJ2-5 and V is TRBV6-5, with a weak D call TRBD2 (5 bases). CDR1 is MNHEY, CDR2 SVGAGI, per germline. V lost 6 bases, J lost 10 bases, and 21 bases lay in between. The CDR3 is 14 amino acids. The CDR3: CASRGLAPKGNQYF. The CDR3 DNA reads TGTGCCAGCAGAGGCCTAGCCCCGAAGGGTAACCAGTACTTC.

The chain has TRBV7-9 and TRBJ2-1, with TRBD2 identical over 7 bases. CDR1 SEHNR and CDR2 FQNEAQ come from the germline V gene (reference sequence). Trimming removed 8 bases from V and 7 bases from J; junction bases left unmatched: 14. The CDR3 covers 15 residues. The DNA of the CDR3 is TGTGCCAGCGTTCTAGCGGCCCCTTCGGGGAATGAGCAGTTCTTC. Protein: CASVLAAPSGNEQFF.

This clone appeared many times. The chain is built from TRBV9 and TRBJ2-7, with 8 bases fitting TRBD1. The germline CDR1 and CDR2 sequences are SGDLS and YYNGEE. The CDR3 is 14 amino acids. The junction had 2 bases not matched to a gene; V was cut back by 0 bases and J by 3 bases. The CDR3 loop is CASSVGDRGYEQYV. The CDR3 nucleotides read TGTGCCAGCAGCGTAGGCGACAGGGGCTACGAGCAGTACGTC.

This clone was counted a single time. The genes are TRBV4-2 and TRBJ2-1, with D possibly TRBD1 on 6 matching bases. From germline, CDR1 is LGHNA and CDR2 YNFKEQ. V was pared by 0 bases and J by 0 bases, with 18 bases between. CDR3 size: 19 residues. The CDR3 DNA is TGTGCCAGCAGCCAAGATAAAGGCAGGGGCCTCAGCTCCTACAATGAGCAGTTCTTC. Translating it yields CASSQDKGRGLSSYNEQFF.

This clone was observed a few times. The CDR3 sequence: CASSELLGLAEAGELFF. In DNA form, the CDR3 reads TGTGCCAGCAGTGAACTCTTGGGACTAGCGGAGGCCGGGGAGCTGTTTTTT. This rearrangement joins TRBV6-1 to TRBJ2-2, with 11 bases aligning to TRBD2. CDR3 size: 17 residues. The germline V gene has CDR1 MNHNS and CDR2 SASEGT. With V trimmed by 2 bases and J by 6 bases, 8 bases remained unmatched.

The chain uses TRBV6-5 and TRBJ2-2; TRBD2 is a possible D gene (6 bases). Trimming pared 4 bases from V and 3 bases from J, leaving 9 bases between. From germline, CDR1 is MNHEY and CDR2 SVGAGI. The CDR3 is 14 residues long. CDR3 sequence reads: CASSSWDYTGELFF. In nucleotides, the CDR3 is TGTGCCAGCAGTTCATGGGACTACACCGGGGAGCTGTTTTTT.

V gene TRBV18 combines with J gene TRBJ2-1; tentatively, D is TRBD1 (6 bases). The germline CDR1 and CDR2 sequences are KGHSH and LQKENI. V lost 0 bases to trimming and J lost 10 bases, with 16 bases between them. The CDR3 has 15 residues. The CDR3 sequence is CASSPPHRKGVEQFF. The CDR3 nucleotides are TGTGCCAGCTCACCACCTCACCGAAAGGGGGTGGAGCAGTTCTTC.

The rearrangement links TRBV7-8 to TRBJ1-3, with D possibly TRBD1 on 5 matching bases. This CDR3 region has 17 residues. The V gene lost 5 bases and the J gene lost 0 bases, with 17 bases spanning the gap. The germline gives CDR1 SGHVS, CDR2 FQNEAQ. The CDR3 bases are TGTGCCAGCAGCGGCAGACAGCAGCCAAACTCTGGAAACACCATATATTTT. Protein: CASSGRQQPNSGNTIYF.

CDR3 nucleotide sequence: TGTGCCAGCAGCATGGGACAACCGGGGCCAGGGATTCAGTACTTC. This gives the protein CASSMGQPGPGIQYF. The chain couples TRBV7-2 to TRBJ2-4; a weak D match, TRBD1 (6 bases). The CDR3 loop spans 15 amino acids. The germline gives CDR1 SGHTA, CDR2 FQGNSA. V lost 5 bases to trimming and J lost 10 bases, with 21 bases between them.

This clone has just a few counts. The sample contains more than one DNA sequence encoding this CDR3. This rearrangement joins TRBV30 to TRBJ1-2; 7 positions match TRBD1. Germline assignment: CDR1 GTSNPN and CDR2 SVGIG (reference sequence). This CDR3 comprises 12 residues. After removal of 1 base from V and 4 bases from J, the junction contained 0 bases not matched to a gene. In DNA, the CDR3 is TGTGCCTGGAGTGGACAGGGCTATGGCTACACCTTC. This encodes CAWSGQGYGYTF.

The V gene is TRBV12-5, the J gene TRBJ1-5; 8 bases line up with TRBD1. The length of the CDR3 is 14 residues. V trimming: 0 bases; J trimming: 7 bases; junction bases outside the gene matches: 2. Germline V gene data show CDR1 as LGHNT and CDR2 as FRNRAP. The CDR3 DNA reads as TGTGCTAGTGGTTTGGTACCAGGGGGCCAGCCCCAGCATTTT. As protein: CASGLVPGGQPQHF. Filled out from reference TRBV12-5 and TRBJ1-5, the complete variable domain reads DARVTQTPRHKVTEMGQEVTMRCQPILGHNTVFWYRQTMMQGLELLAYFRNRAPLDDSGMPKDRFSAEMPDATLATLKIQPSEPRDSAVYFCASGLVPGGQPQHFGDGTRLSIL.

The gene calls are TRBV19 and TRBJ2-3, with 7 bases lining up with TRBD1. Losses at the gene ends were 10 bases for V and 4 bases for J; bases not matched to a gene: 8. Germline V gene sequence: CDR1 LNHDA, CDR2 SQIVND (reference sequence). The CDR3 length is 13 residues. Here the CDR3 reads CATRIRGSDTQYF. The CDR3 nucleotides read TGTGCCACCCGCATCAGGGGGTCAGATACGCAGTATTTT.

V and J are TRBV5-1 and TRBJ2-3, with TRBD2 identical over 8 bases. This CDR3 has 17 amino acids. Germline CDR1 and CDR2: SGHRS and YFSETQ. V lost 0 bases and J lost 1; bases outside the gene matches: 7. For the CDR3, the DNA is TGCGCCAGCAGCTTGGCCGGGAGGGGCCGAGGCACAGATACGCAGTATTTT. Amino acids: CASSLAGRGRGTDTQYF.

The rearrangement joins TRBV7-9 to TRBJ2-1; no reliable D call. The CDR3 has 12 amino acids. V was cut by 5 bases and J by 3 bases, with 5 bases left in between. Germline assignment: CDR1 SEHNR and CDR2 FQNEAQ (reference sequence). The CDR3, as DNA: TGTGCCAGCAGCCCCAACTACAATGAGCAGTTCTTC. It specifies CASSPNYNEQFF.

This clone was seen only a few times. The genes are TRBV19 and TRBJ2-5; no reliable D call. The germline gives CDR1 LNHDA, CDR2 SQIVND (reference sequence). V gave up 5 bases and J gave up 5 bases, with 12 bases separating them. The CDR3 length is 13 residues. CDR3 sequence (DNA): TGTGCCAGTAGTGTAAGAGCGACGGAGACCCAGTACTTC. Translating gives CASSVRATETQYF.

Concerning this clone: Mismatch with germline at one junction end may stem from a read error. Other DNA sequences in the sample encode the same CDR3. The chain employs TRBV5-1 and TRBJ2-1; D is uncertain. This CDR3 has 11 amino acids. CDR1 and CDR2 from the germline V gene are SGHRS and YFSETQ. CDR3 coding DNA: TGTGCCAGCAGCTTAGTGGCTGAGCAGTTCTTC. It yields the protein CASSLVAEQFF.

CDR3 loop: CASSVENSYGYTF. The CDR3 DNA reads TGTGCCAGCAGTGTCGAGAATAGCTATGGCTACACCTTC. The V and J genes are TRBV2 and TRBJ1-2; D ambiguous. The CDR3 covers 13 residues. The V end was cut by 4 bases, the J end by 4 bases, with 10 bases between. The V gene's germline CDR1 is SNHLY and CDR2 FYNNEI.

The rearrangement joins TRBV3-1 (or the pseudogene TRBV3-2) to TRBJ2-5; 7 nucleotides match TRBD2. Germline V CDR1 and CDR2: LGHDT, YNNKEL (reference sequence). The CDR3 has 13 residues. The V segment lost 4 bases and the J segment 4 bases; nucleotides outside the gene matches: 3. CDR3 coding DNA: TGTGCCAGCAGCCCATGGGGGGGAGAGACCCAGTACTTC. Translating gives CASSPWGGETQYF.